This T cell receptor (beta chain) was sequenced in a study of long-term antiretroviral therapy in people with HIV. General observations from the study: Information pertaining to ART adherence, viral resistance or therapeutic modifications was not obtained. Pre-ART clonal expansions dominated every time point's repertoire.

Concerning this clone itself: The antigen is undetermined.

The authors ran the immunoSEQ assay, v3.0, at survey level. Researchers set sequencing to target roughly 35,000-55,000 T-cell genomes per sample. Using immunoSEQ multiplex PCR, the repertoire was profiled, and TCRdb retains in-frame clones only, with some absent. The repertoire has tens of thousands of clones, about 90% of them found once; the top ten carry roughly 1%. The CDR3 consists of 12 residues. The junction had 2 bases not matched to a gene; V was cut back by 4 bases and J by 6 bases. The germline CDR1 and CDR2 sequences are ENHRY and SYGVKD. The chain employs TRBV10-3 and TRBJ2-7; 8 bases map to TRBD1. The receptor's source is a middle-aged man with HIV. The specimen comprised unsorted PBMCs, sampled 2 years after starting antiretroviral therapy. In DNA form, the CDR3 reads TGTGCCATCAGTGGGACAGGGTTCGAGCAGTACTTC. It specifies CAISGTGFEQYF.